This TCR beta chain is from a study of shared clonotypes between healthy human individuals. General study results and limits: Only blood samples were collected, and tissue repertoires likely differ. A handful of donors shared approximately 5% of their naive CD4 clonotypes.

Method: immunoSEQ multiplex PCR; TCRdb's copy keeps in-frame clones and lacks some. Among a few million clones listed, approximately 95% were seen once. Healthy adults negative for HIV, lacking recent acute infections or vaccinations, served as donors. Germline CDR1 reads MDHEN; CDR2 reads SYDVKM. The CDR3 extends over 22 amino acids. With 6 bases removed from V and 0 bases from J, the gap between germline ends came to 30 bases. Concerning this clone itself: No antigen is known for it.

The sequence was obtained from a man aged 18 to 30 in good health. Some clones in this sample may be carry-over from other donors' samples. V gene TRBV28 combines with J gene TRBJ2-6; tentative D call: TRBD1 (6 bases). The material sequenced was naive CD4+ T cells from PBMCs. As to subset: CD45RA+ positively selected. The CDR3 loop is CASSPGKAQGSHDNSGANVLTF. In nucleotides, the CDR3 is TGTGCCAGCAGCCCGGGGAAGGCTCAGGGGTCCCACGATAACTCTGGGGCCAACGTCCTGACTTTC.